The rows below give T cell receptor beta chains drawn from one sample of a study of radiation and T cells in renal cell carcinoma. Produced via immunoSEQ multiplex PCR; TCRdb's table is partial and in-frame only. The table includes around 160,000 clones, around 90% detected once. The sample was blood, taken from a patient whose treatment included radiotherapy and nephrectomy. These receptors originate from a woman in her sixties or seventies with renal cell carcinoma. Both conserved end residues are part of each CDR3. Each record gives: V gene, J gene, CDR3 protein.

TRBV6-5,TRBJ2-7,CASSYSKGIHEQYF
TRBV18,TRBJ2-3,CASSGIPVETDRTDTQYF
TRBV5-1,TRBJ1-2,CASSLWTGGNYGYTF
TRBV7-2,TRBJ1-1,CASSLGGRKTFF
TRBV7-7,TRBJ2-5,CASSTGQGEETQYF
TRBV7-3,TRBJ2-7,CASSPGSREQYF
TRBV19,TRBJ1-1,CASSDRGLDTEAFF
TRBV13,TRBJ2-5,CASSLDGEGTQYF
TRBV2,TRBJ2-7,CASTEGGGPSYEQYF
TRBV9,TRBJ1-2,CASSARQGIVGNDGYTF